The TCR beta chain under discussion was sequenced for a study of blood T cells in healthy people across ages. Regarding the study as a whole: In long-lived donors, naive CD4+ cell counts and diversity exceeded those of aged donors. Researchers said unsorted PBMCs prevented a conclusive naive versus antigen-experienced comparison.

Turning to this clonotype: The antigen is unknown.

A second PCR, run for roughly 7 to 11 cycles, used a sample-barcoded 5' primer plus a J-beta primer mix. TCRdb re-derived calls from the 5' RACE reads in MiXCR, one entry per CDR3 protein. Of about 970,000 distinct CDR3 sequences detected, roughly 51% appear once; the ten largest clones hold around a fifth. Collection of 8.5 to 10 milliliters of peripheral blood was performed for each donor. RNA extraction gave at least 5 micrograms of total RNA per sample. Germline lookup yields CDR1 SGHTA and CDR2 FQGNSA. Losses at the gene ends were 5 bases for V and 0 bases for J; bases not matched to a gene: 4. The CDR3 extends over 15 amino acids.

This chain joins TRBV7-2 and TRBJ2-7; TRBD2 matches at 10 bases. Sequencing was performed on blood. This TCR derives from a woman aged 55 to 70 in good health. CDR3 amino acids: CASSASGRASYEQYF. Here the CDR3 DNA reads TGTGCCAGCAGCGCCAGCGGGAGGGCCTCCTACGAGCAGTACTTC.